The next 4 T cell receptor beta chains were all read from a single sample in a study of T cell responses to AZD1222 COVID-19 vaccine. Clones were read by immunoSEQ multiplex PCR, and TCRdb kept only the in-frame ones, dropping some. The sample lists under 25,000 clones, approximately 88% seen once, with 15% to 20% in the top ten. The sample consisted of peripheral blood, taken 28 days after the second AZD1222 dose. These receptors came from an adult who received the AZD1222 COVID-19 vaccine.

There are a few counts of this clone. This chain uses TRBV24-1 with TRBJ2-2; possibly TRBD1 for D (5 bases). Germline CDR1 and CDR2: KGHDR and SFDVKD. The CDR3 consists of 16 residues. V dropped 0 bases and J dropped 6 bases, with 13 bases sitting between them. This CDR3 reads CATSDLPQGTAGELFF. CDR3 nucleotides: TGTGCCACCAGTGATTTGCCCCAGGGTACGGCCGGGGAGCTGTTTTTT.

The rearrangement uses TRBV6-1 and TRBJ1-2, with D uncertain. From germline, CDR1 is MNHNS and CDR2 SASEGT. V was clipped by 1 base and J by 7 bases, with 13 bases between them. CDR3 length: 14 amino acids. The DNA of the CDR3 is TGTGCCAGCAGTGAAGAGTTAAGATCGCCTGGCTACACCTTC. Amino acids: CASSEELRSPGYTF.

This chain joins TRBV19 and TRBJ1-1; 8 nucleotides line up with TRBD1. The ends lost 9 bases at V and 5 bases at J; junction bases unmatched: 8. The CDR3 extends over 13 amino acids. Germline V CDR1 and CDR2: LNHDA, SQIVND (reference sequence). CDR3 nucleotides: TGTGCCAGCACCCGCAGGGGGCTGACTGAAGCTTTCTTT. Its translation is CASTRRGLTEAFF.

The genes are TRBV7-8 and TRBJ2-5, with D possibly matching TRBD2 (6 bases). CDR3 length: 15 amino acids. V was pared by 7 bases and J by 7 bases, with 22 bases between. Germline assignment: CDR1 SGHVS and CDR2 FQNEAQ. In DNA form, the CDR3 reads TGTGCCAGCACCCCTCAGACCGGGGAGGTTAGGACCCAGTACTTC. Encoded protein: CASTPQTGEVRTQYF. The whole variable domain, filled in from reference TRBV7-8 and TRBJ2-5, reads GAGVSQSPRYKVAKRGQDVALRCDPISGHVSLFWYQQALGQGPEFLTYFQNEAQLDKSGLPSDRFFAERPEGSVSTLKIQRTQQEDSAVYLCASTPQTGEVRTQYFGPGTRLLVL.